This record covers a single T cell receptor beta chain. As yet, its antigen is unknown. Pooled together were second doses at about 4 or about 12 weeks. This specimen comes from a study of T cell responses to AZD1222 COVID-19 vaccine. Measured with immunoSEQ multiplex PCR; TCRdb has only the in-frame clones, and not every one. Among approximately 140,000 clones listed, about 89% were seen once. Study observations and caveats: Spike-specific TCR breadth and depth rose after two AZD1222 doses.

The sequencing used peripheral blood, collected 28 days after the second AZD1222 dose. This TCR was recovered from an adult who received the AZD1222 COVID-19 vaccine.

The CDR3 DNA sequence: TGTGCCATCACAAAGGGGTTGGACACCGGGGAGCTGTTTTTT. Its translation: CAITKGLDTGELFF. The chain is built from TRBV10-3 and TRBJ2-2; D may be TRBD1 (5 bases). This CDR3 contains 14 residues. Germline loops: CDR1 ENHRY, CDR2 SYGVKD. Trimming removed 7 bases from V and 3 bases from J, with 12 bases in between.